Listed below are T cell receptor beta chains from one sample, sequenced in a study of cytomegalovirus exposure and HLA in healthy donors. TCRdb keeps only in-frame clones here, not all; method: immunoSEQ multiplex PCR. The sample records around 200,000 clones, around 88% being singletons. What was sequenced was PBMCs. The source is a woman under 30 in good health and CMV-seronegative. The CDR3 runs from the conserved cysteine through the conserved F or W. A D gene is named only where the DNA matches it firmly. Size is omitted from some rows. Given values are once, few, many or a class for expanded clones.

j_gene | v_gene | abundance | d_gene | CDR3aa | CDR3nt
TRBJ1-4 | TRBV6-6 | once | TRBD1 | CASSYRQGQPSGKLFF | TGTGCCAGCAGTTACCGCCAGGGACAGCCTTCTGGAAAACTGTTTTTT
TRBJ2-7 | TRBV13 | - | - | CASSLGQVYEQYF | TGTGCCAGCTCCTTAGGGCAGGTATACGAGCAGTACTTC
TRBJ2-3 | TRBV5-6 | - | TRBD1 | CASSLETGGDTQYF | TGTGCCAGCAGCTTGGAGACAGGGGGTGATACGCAGTATTTT
TRBJ1-1 | TRBV18 | - | - | CASSPPVRARGTEAFF | TGTGCCAGCTCACCACCGGTTAGAGCAAGGGGCACTGAAGCTTTCTTT
TRBJ1-2 | TRBV19 | few | TRBD1 | CASSIVGTGVLLYGYTF | TGTGCCAGTAGTATAGTGGGGACAGGGGTACTCCTCTATGGCTACACCTTC
TRBJ2-3 | TRBV5-4 | - | TRBD2 | CASSLDLAGTDTQYF | TGTGCCAGCAGCTTGGATCTAGCGGGCACAGATACGCAGTATTTT
TRBJ2-1 | TRBV5-4 | - | TRBD2 | CASSALTSGSFLLQFF | TGTGCCAGCAGCGCATTAACTAGCGGGAGTTTCCTTCTGCAGTTCTTC
TRBJ2-5 | TRBV6-6 | few | - | CASSYRRGQETQYF | TGTGCCAGCAGTTATCGGCGGGGTCAAGAGACCCAGTACTTC
TRBJ2-1 | TRBV7-9 | - | - | CASSYTGSNEQFF | TGTGCCAGCAGTTATACAGGATCAAATGAGCAGTTCTTC
TRBJ2-2 | TRBV4-1 | - | TRBD1 | CASSHKQGSGELFF | TGCGCCAGCAGCCACAAACAGGGGTCCGGGGAGCTGTTTTTT
TRBJ2-3 | TRBV11-2 | - | TRBD2 | CASSLTSGGTPDTQYF | TGTGCCAGCAGCTTGACTAGCGGGGGGACTCCAGATACGCAGTATTTT
TRBJ2-5 | TRBV29-1 | - | TRBD1 | CSVIRGTETQYF | TGCAGCGTGATCAGGGGGACAGAGACCCAGTACTTC
TRBJ1-1 | TRBV5-1 | - | - | CASSSPSSPNTEAFF | TGCGCCAGCAGCTCCCCTTCCAGTCCGAACACTGAAGCTTTCTTT
TRBJ1-1 | TRBV10-2 | - | - | CASMAEHRDVNTEAFF | TGCGCCAGCATGGCCGAGCACAGGGATGTGAACACTGAAGCTTTCTTT
TRBJ1-2 | TRBV11-2 | - | - | CASRPSGGYGYTF | TGTGCCAGCAGGCCATCTGGAGGGTATGGCTACACCTTC
TRBJ1-5 | TRBV7-9 | once | TRBD1 | CASSLGGQGKHF | TGTGCCAGCAGCTTAGGAGGACAGGGAAAGCATTTT
TRBJ1-1 | TRBV6-5 | few | - | CASSLGQNTEAFF | TGTGCCAGCAGTTTGGGACAGAACACTGAAGCTTTCTTT
TRBJ1-2 | TRBV6-5 | - | - | CASSYLIGSGDYGYTF | TGTGCCAGCAGTTACCTCATCGGTTCGGGGGACTATGGCTACACCTTC
TRBJ1-6 | TRBV19 | - | - | CASREGPANSPLHF | TGTGCCAGTAGGGAGGGACCTGCTAATTCACCCCTCCACTTT
TRBJ2-5 | TRBV9 | - | TRBD2 | CASSPSGSAGETQYF | TGTGCCAGCAGCCCTAGCGGGAGCGCCGGAGAGACCCAGTACTTC
TRBJ2-3 | TRBV11-2 | - | TRBD2 | CASSLEASGSTDTQYF | TGTGCCAGCAGCTTAGAGGCTAGCGGGAGCACAGATACGCAGTATTTT
TRBJ2-3 | TRBV7-9 | - | - | CASSLSRDTQYF | TGTGCCAGCAGCTTATCCCGGGATACGCAGTATTTT
TRBJ1-1 | TRBV5-1 | - | TRBD1 | CASSPGTGRRGNTEAFF | TGCGCCAGCAGCCCGGGGACAGGGAGACGGGGGAACACTGAAGCTTTCTTT
TRBJ1-2 | TRBV19 | - | - | CASSIHGDKFLGYTF | TGTGCCAGTAGTATTCATGGTGACAAGTTCCTTGGCTACACCTTC
TRBJ2-7 | TRBV2 | - | TRBD1 | CASTGTGTGFEQYF | TGTGCCAGCACCGGAACCGGGACAGGGTTCGAGCAGTACTTC
TRBJ2-6 | TRBV5-3 | - | - | CARSKGVFSGANVLTF | TGTGCCAGAAGCAAGGGGGTTTTCTCTGGGGCCAACGTCCTGACTTTC
TRBJ2-3 | TRBV10-3 | - | TRBD2 | CAITRGLATDTQYF | TGTGCCATCACCAGGGGACTAGCCACAGATACGCAGTATTTT
TRBJ2-5 | TRBV4-2 | - | TRBD1 | CASSQGDRPQETQYF | TGTGCCAGCAGCCAAGGGGACAGGCCCCAAGAGACCCAGTACTTC
TRBJ1-1 | TRBV6-5 | - | TRBD1 | CASSRRTGNTEAFF | TGTGCCAGCAGCCGAAGGACAGGGAACACTGAAGCTTTCTTT
TRBJ2-3 | TRBV10-1 | few | TRBD2 | CASRPSGGGPQYF | TGCGCCAGCAGGCCTAGCGGGGGGGGTCCGCAGTATTTT
TRBJ1-4 | TRBV16 | - | - | CASSQRVGYQREKLFF | TGTGCCAGCAGCCAACGAGTCGGGTATCAGCGTGAAAAACTGTTTTTT
TRBJ1-5 | TRBV7-9 | - | - | CASSRGGQMSNQPQHF | TGTGCCAGCAGTCGAGGTGGACAGATGAGCAATCAGCCCCAGCATTTT
TRBJ1-5 | TRBV28 | - | - | CASMRGNSNQPQHF | TGTGCCAGCATGCGGGGAAATAGCAATCAGCCCCAGCATTTT
TRBJ2-3 | TRBV9 | few | TRBD2 | CASSVGASGGKDTQYF | TGTGCCAGCAGCGTAGGGGCTAGCGGGGGGAAAGATACGCAGTATTTT
TRBJ1-1 | TRBV18 | - | - | CASSQVQGFGTEAFF | TGTGCCAGCTCACAAGTACAGGGTTTCGGGACTGAAGCTTTCTTT
TRBJ1-2 | TRBV5-1 | - | - | CASSRGGDYNYGYTF | TGCGCCAGCAGCCGTGGGGGGGACTATAACTATGGCTACACCTTC
TRBJ1-5 | TRBV27 | - | TRBD1 | CASRAIGQGAGNQPQHF | TGTGCCAGCAGGGCGATTGGACAGGGGGCAGGCAATCAGCCCCAGCATTTT
TRBJ2-7 | TRBV5-4 | - | TRBD1 | CASSLGMGQGALSSYEQYF | TGTGCCAGCAGCTTGGGGATGGGACAGGGGGCGTTGAGCTCCTACGAGCAGTACTTC
TRBJ2-3 | TRBV5-1 | - | TRBD2 | CASSFKPGLAFGTDTQYF | TGCGCCAGCAGCTTCAAACCGGGACTAGCCTTCGGCACAGATACGCAGTATTTT
TRBJ2-5 | TRBV5-6 | - | TRBD2 | CASTRRGGGGETQYF | TGTGCCAGCACCCGTCGGGGGGGCGGAGGAGAGACCCAGTACTTC
TRBJ2-7 | TRBV6-5 | - | - | CASSYGPYEQYF | TGTGCCAGCAGTTATGGCCCCTACGAGCAGTACTTC
TRBJ2-1 | TRBV25-1 | - | TRBD1 | CASSEWGQYNEQFF | TGTGCCAGCAGTGAATGGGGACAGTACAATGAGCAGTTCTTC
TRBJ2-7 | TRBV7-9 | - | - | CASSPGTSITYEQYF | TGTGCCAGCAGCCCCGGGACTTCAATCACCTACGAGCAGTACTTC
TRBJ1-2 | TRBV2 | - | - | CASSKGGTNYGYTF | TGTGCCAGCTCCAAAGGGGGTACTAACTATGGCTACACCTTC
TRBJ1-3 | TRBV5-4 | once | - | CASSLDSFSGNTIYF | TGTGCCAGCAGCTTGGATTCCTTCTCTGGAAACACCATATATTTT
TRBJ2-7 | TRBV5-5 | - | - | CASGPNTGTSLTYEQYF | TGTGCCAGCGGACCCAACACCGGGACATCCTTGACCTACGAGCAGTACTTC
TRBJ2-1 | TRBV6-1 | - | - | CASSGLVLSYNEQFF | TGTGCCAGCAGTGGGCTAGTGCTTTCCTACAATGAGCAGTTCTTC
TRBJ1-1 | TRBV6-5 | - | - | CASSYSREGEAFF | TGTGCCAGCAGTTACTCGAGGGAGGGGGAAGCTTTCTTT
TRBJ1-1 | TRBV7-8 | once | - | CASMPSPGEAFF | TGTGCCAGCATGCCCTCCCCCGGGGAAGCTTTCTTT
TRBJ2-5 | TRBV5-1 | - | TRBD1 | CASSLAGTGYQETQYF | TGCGCCAGCAGCTTGGCCGGGACAGGGTACCAAGAGACCCAGTACTTC
TRBJ2-1 | TRBV5-1 | - | TRBD2 | CASSPGLASYNEQFF | TGCGCCAGCAGCCCGGGACTAGCGAGCTACAATGAGCAGTTCTTC
TRBJ2-5 | TRBV5-1 | - | TRBD2 | CASSLAEIAGGLVEETQYF | TGCGCCAGCAGCTTGGCGGAGATAGCGGGGGGGCTGGTAGAAGAGACCCAGTACTTC
TRBJ1-2 | TRBV9 | - | - | CASSEWGGYYGYTF | TGTGCCAGCAGCGAGTGGGGGGGTTACTATGGCTACACCTTC
TRBJ2-2 | TRBV10-1 | - | TRBD2 | CASSGLAETNTGELFF | TGCGCCAGCAGCGGACTAGCGGAAACGAACACCGGGGAGCTGTTTTTT
TRBJ1-5 | TRBV7-9 | - | TRBD1 | CASSLGQGAGNQPQHF | TGTGCCAGCAGCTTAGGGCAGGGGGCGGGCAATCAGCCCCAGCATTTT
TRBJ2-7 | TRBV11-2 | - | TRBD2 | CASSGTSGWMEQYF | TGTGCCAGCAGTGGGACTAGCGGTTGGATGGAGCAGTACTTC
TRBJ1-2 | TRBV2 | - | TRBD1 | CASSEAGQGAGGYTF | TGTGCCAGCAGTGAAGCGGGACAGGGGGCAGGGGGCTACACCTTC
TRBJ2-7 | TRBV2 | - | - | CASSETGYEQYF | TGTGCCAGCAGTGAGACAGGCTACGAGCAGTACTTC